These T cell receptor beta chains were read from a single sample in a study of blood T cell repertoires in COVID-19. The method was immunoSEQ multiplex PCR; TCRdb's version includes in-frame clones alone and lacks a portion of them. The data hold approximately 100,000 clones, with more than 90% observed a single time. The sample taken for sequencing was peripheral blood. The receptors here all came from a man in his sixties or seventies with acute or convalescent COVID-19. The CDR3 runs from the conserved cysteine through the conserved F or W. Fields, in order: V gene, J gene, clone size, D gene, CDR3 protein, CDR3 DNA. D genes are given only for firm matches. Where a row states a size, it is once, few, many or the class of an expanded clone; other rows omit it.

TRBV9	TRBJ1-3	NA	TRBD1	CASSATTGPDSGNTIYF	TGTGCCAGCAGCGCCACGACAGGGCCTGATTCTGGAAACACCATATATTTT
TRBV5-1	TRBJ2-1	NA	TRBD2	CASSSRGLAGVSEQFF	TGCGCCAGCAGCTCCCGGGGACTAGCGGGAGTTAGTGAGCAGTTCTTC
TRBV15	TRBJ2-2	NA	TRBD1	CATSVDRGTTGELFF	TGTGCCACCAGCGTGGACAGGGGGACCACCGGGGAGCTGTTTTTT
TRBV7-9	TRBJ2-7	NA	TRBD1	CASRLRGLYEQYF	TGTGCCAGCAGATTAAGGGGGCTCTACGAGCAGTACTTC
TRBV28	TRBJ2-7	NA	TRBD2	CASSFVPGGLINSYEQYF	TGTGCCAGCAGTTTCGTGCCCGGGGGGTTAATCAACTCCTACGAGCAGTACTTC
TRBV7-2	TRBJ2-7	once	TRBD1	CASSLGRDRAYEQYF	TGTGCCAGCAGCTTGGGCCGGGACAGGGCCTACGAGCAGTACTTC
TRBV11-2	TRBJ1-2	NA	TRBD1	CASSLGGTGAYGYTF	TGTGCCAGCAGCTTAGGGGGTACAGGGGCCTATGGCTACACCTTC
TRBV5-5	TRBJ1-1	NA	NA	CASIRGLMNTEAFF	TGTGCCAGCATCCGGGGTCTAATGAACACTGAAGCTTTCTTT
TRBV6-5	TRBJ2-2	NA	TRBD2	CASSWGTGGVTGELFF	TGTGCCAGCAGTTGGGGGACGGGGGGAGTTACCGGGGAGCTGTTTTTT
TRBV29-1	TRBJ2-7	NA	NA	CSVARGTHEQYF	TGCAGCGTCGCCCGGGGGACCCACGAGCAGTACTTC
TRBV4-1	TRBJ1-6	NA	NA	CASSLLGVAPNSPLHF	TGCGCCAGCAGCCTCCTAGGGGTCGCACCCAATTCACCCCTCCACTTT
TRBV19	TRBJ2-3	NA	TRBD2	CASSIGLAGRDTQYF	TGTGCCAGTAGTATAGGCCTAGCGGGAAGAGATACGCAGTATTTT
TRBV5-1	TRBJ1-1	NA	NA	CASSLAVANTEAFF	TGCGCCAGCAGCTTGGCCGTGGCGAACACTGAAGCTTTCTTT
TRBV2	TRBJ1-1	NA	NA	CASSEGEVWGPAEAFF	TGTGCCAGCAGTGAAGGGGAGGTTTGGGGCCCGGCTGAAGCTTTCTTT
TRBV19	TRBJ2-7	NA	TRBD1	CASSIGDREPYEQYF	TGTGCCAGTAGTATAGGGGACAGGGAGCCCTACGAGCAGTACTTC
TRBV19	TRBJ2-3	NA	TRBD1	CASSINIGTGPTTQYF	TGTGCCAGTAGTATAAACATCGGGACAGGGCCCACTACGCAGTATTTT
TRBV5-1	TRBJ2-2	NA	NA	CASSLMLSGELFF	TGCGCCAGCAGCCTGATGCTGAGCGGGGAGCTGTTTTTT
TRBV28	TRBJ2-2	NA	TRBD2	CASSFKRGFSTGELFF	TGTGCCAGCAGTTTCAAGCGGGGCTTCTCCACCGGGGAGCTGTTTTTT
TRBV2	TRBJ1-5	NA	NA	CASSRGGQPQHF	TGTGCCAGCAGTAGGGGAGGACAGCCCCAGCATTTT
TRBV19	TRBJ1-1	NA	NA	CASSTQNTEAFF	TGTGCCAGTAGTACCCAGAACACTGAAGCTTTCTTT
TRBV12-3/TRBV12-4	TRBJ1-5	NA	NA	CASSFGGEVGHF	TGTGCCAGCAGTTTTGGGGGGGAGGTTGGTCATTTT
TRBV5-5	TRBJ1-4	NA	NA	CASTPPVGEKLFF	TGTGCCAGCACCCCGCCGGTCGGTGAAAAACTGTTTTTT
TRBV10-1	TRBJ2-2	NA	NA	CASSETVTGDTGELFF	TGCGCCAGCAGTGAGACAGTAACGGGGGACACCGGGGAGCTGTTTTTT
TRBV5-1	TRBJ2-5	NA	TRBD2	CASSLGGGALETQYF	TGCGCCAGCAGCTTGGGCGGGGGGGCCTTGGAGACCCAGTACTTC
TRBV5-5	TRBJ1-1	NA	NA	CASSLIPDSEAFF	TGTGCCAGCAGCTTAATCCCAGACAGTGAAGCTTTCTTT
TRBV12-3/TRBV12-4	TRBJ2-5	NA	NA	CASLGRGTETQYF	TGTGCCAGCCTGGGCAGGGGTACGGAGACCCAGTACTTC
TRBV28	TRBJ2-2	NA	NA	CASSPARQAIGMGGELFF	TGTGCCAGCAGTCCTGCAAGGCAGGCGATAGGCATGGGCGGGGAGCTGTTTTTT
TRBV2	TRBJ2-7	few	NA	CASRRRDYEQYF	TGTGCCAGCAGGAGGAGGGACTACGAGCAGTACTTC
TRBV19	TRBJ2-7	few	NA	CASKEGQTSYEQYF	TGTGCCAGTAAGGAGGGACAGACGTCTTACGAGCAGTACTTC
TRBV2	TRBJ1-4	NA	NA	CASSEHQGSTNEKLFF	TGTGCCAGCAGTGAGCACCAGGGTTCCACTAATGAAAAACTGTTTTTT
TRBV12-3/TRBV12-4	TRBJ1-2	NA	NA	CASSSPFNYGYTF	TGTGCCAGCAGTTCCCCATTCAACTATGGCTACACCTTC
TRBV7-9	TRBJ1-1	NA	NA	CASSLRGSTEAFF	TGTGCCAGCAGCTTAAGGGGCTCCACTGAAGCTTTCTTT
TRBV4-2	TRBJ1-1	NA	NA	CASSPPGGASEAFF	TGTGCCAGCAGCCCCCCGGGGGGAGCCAGCGAAGCTTTCTTT
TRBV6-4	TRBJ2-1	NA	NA	CASSLAASPYNEQFF	TGTGCCAGCAGTTTAGCGGCCTCTCCCTACAATGAGCAGTTCTTC
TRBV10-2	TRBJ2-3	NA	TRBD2	CASSRTSGRAGSDTQYF	TGCGCCAGCAGTAGGACTAGCGGGAGGGCCGGTTCAGATACGCAGTATTTT
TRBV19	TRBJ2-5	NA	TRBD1	CASSIFGTGVETQYF	TGTGCCAGTAGTATATTCGGGACAGGGGTCGAGACCCAGTACTTC
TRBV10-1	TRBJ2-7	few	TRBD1	CASSKGQDYEQYF	TGCGCCAGCAGTAAGGGACAGGACTACGAGCAGTACTTC
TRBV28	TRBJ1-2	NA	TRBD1	CASRASGTGGLGYTF	TGTGCCAGCAGGGCTTCCGGGACAGGGGGCCTTGGCTACACCTTC
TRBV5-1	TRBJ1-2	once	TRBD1	CASSTPGQGPGYGYTF	TGCGCCAGCAGCACCCCGGGACAGGGACCTGGCTATGGCTACACCTTC
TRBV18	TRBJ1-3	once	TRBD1	CASSPSGTGSGNTIYF	TGTGCCAGCTCACCCTCTGGGACAGGCTCTGGAAACACCATATATTTT
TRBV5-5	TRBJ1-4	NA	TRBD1	CASSWTGGREKLFF	TGTGCCAGCAGCTGGACAGGGGGGAGGGAAAAACTGTTTTTT
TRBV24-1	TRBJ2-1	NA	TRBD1	CATSDSQGALYNEQFF	TGTGCCACCAGTGATTCCCAGGGGGCCCTCTACAATGAGCAGTTCTTC
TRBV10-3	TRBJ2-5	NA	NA	CAISEASAQKTQYF	TGTGCCATCAGTGAGGCGAGTGCCCAAAAGACCCAGTACTTC
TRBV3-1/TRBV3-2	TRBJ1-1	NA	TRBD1	CASSQDLGAGGFTEAFF	TGTGCCAGCAGCCAAGATCTAGGGGCAGGGGGTTTCACTGAAGCTTTCTTT
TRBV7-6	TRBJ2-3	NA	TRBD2	CASSLATSGGNTDTQYF	TGTGCCAGCAGCTTAGCGACTAGCGGGGGAAACACAGATACGCAGTATTTT
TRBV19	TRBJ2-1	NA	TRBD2	CATTLAGGYNEQFF	TGTGCCACTACTCTAGCGGGGGGGTATAATGAGCAGTTCTTC
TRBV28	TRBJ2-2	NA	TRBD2	CASRRGGTGELFF	TGTGCCAGCAGGCGGGGGGGCACCGGGGAGCTGTTTTTT
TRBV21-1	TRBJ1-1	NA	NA	CASSTGVTEAFF	TGTGCCAGCAGCACAGGGGTCACTGAAGCTTTCTTT
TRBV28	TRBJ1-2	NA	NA	CASSFPTGLSYGYTF	TGTGCCAGCAGTTTTCCCACAGGTCTCTCCTATGGCTACACCTTC
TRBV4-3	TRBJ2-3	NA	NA	CASSQQPPSIGSGTDTQYF	TGCGCCAGCAGCCAACAACCCCCATCGATCGGGAGTGGCACAGATACGCAGTATTTT
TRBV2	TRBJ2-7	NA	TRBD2	CASSGTSFSEQYF	TGTGCCAGCAGTGGGACTAGCTTTAGCGAGCAGTACTTC
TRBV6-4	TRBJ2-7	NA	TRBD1	CASSERGPYEQYF	TGTGCCAGCAGTGAGAGGGGGCCATACGAGCAGTACTTC
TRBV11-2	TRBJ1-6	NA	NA	CASSMRDGSPLHF	TGTGCCAGCAGCATGCGGGATGGTTCACCCCTCCACTTT
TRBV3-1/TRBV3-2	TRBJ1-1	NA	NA	CASSPWAGRGTEAFF	TGTGCCAGCAGCCCCTGGGCGGGGCGGGGAACTGAAGCTTTCTTT
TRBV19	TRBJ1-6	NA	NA	CASSNFRRGSNSPLHF	TGTGCCAGTAGTAATTTTCGTAGGGGTTCTAATTCACCCCTCCACTTT